This record looks at one TCR beta chain sequence and its context. Its target is unknown. Time point described: week 35, safety follow-up. Each dose delivered 300 ug of mutant IDH1 20-mer peptide subcutaneously with imiquimod. This specimen belongs to a study of a mutant IDH1 vaccine in newly diagnosed glioma. The V segment lost 2 bases and the J segment 14 bases; nucleotides outside the gene matches: 1. The CDR3 length is 11 residues. The germline V gene has CDR1 SGHDT and CDR2 YYEEEE. The protocol was immunoSEQ multiplex PCR, while the TCRdb copy is restricted to in-frame clones and leaves out a portion. The repertoire includes tens of thousands of clones, roughly nine tenths of them detected once, and 1.6% sits in the top ten.

The J gene is TRBJ2-1, the V gene TRBV5-6, with TRBD1 matching 10 bases. This material consisted of PBMCs, taken from a glioma patient whose treatment included an IDH1 peptide vaccine. This sequence originates from a man between 35 and 55 years old with glioma. The CDR3 loop is CASSLGTGEFF. The CDR3 nucleotides are TGTGCCAGCAGCTTAGGGACAGGGGAGTTCTTC.